This TCR beta chain was documented in a study of blood T cell repertoires in COVID-19. Turning to the study itself: Acute and convalescent COVID-19 samples came from the United States, Italy and Spain. The analysed material was cDNA or gDNA that came from T cells, B-cell-depleted T cells, or PBMCs.

Per the original data handling: Amplification of reference gene primers provided the estimated nucleated cell counts. Using immunoSEQ multiplex PCR, the repertoire was profiled, and TCRdb retains in-frame clones only, with some absent. That table supplies the V and J calls and clone size; D and trimming were determined from the DNA. The sample lists about 360,000 clones, approximately 86% occurring once. The sequence derives from a human donor in a cohort sampled during active COVID-19. Sample: peripheral blood.

The chain's CDR3 is CAISESYSGGPSGELFF. The CDR3 bases are TGTGCCATCAGTGAGTCTTATTCGGGAGGGCCCAGCGGGGAGCTGTTTTTT. V is TRBV10-3 and J is TRBJ2-2, with 8 bases matching TRBD2. The V gene's germline CDR1 is ENHRY and CDR2 SYGVKD. J gave up 7 bases and V 0 bases, and 10 bases lay outside the gene matches. This CDR3 has 17 residues.